Described below is a single T cell receptor (beta chain) sequence and its context. In its sample, this clonotype was seen a few times. Its antigen remains unidentified. The record has no base qualities; no much larger clone is one base away. Trimming at the junction amounts to 6 bases on V and 7 bases on J, and the germline ends lie 12 bases apart. Reading from cysteine to phenylalanine, the CDR3 counts 12 amino acids. Left in the record is the CDR3 DNA by itself, 36 bases read in frame from the first base. The CDR1 and CDR2 encoded by the germline V gene (reference sequence) are MNHEY and SMNVEV. The roughly 37 donors, aged about 6 to 95 years, were systemically healthy Caucasian individuals from Russia. Approximately 9.7 milliliters of peripheral blood were drawn from each donor into EDTA-treated Vacutainer tubes. PBMCs were isolated by Ficoll-Paque density-gradient centrifugation, with at least 7 million obtained per sample. Trizol reagent was used to extract total RNA from the PBMCs, yielding at least 6 micrograms per sample. The percentages of naive CD45RAhigh/CD27high T cells were determined by flow cytometry on a PBMC aliquot from every donor.

This record belongs to a study of blood T cells in healthy people across ages (dated by TCRdb to the mid-2010s). About the full investigation: Template switching captured roughly one uniquely barcoded TCR beta cDNA molecule per two T cells in model experiments. Using the same blood draw, the study looked at two additional independent replicas of 1 million unique cDNA reads for two donors, one aged 18 to 30 and the other aged 80 or older. The donors were split into four age groups: young (average around 15 years), middle-aged (over 35), aged (about 56) and long-lived (about 82). To avoid experimental bias, donors of different ages were spread randomly across the sequencing lanes. To track age-related changes in TCR beta repertoire diversity, the study relied on deep sequencing normalized with unique cDNA molecular identifiers. What the work shows at the level of the full study, not this receptor alone: Total diversity estimates from one million sequenced T cells were considered lower bounds and underestimates. Donor CMV infection status was unknown, potentially confounding age-related changes in expanded clonotypes. Bulk unsorted PBMC profiling prevented conclusive comparison of naive and antigen-experienced compartments. Observed TCR beta diversity correlated strongly with the percentage of naive T cells measured by flow cytometry. As age increased, observed TCR beta diversity per million T cells dropped in a roughly linear way, and a significant reduction was already evident by age about 40. Compared with the aged group, the long-lived group had more naive CD4+ T cells, fewer expanded clones and increased TCR diversity, a pattern suggesting age selection.

To prepare the library, 5' RACE was applied. These reads were obtained on an Illumina HiSeq 2500. A second PCR of roughly 7 to 12 cycles was run with a J-beta primer mix and a sample-barcoded 5' primer. A unique molecular identifier was introduced onto each TCR beta cDNA molecule by a template-switch 5' adaptor carrying 12 random nucleotides. At least 3 million CDR3-containing paired-end reads were obtained from each sample. First-strand cDNA synthesis was performed from all RNA using the Mint cDNA synthesis kit, with priming by a TRBC-specific oligonucleotide. Following uracil-DNA glycosylase treatment, a first 18-cycle PCR with universal primers M1SS and BC2_uni_R was performed on all cDNA. The source study handled its data this way. For normalization, 1 million high-quality reads, each with a distinct molecular identifier, were randomly selected from each sample. Reads sharing molecular identifiers were discarded rather than binned into consensus sequences. MiTCR, set to a Q25 quality threshold and the strictest error-elimination algorithm, was used for CDR3 identification, clonotype clustering and error correction. A nonparametric unseen species model with Euler transformation was used to estimate lower-bound total TCR beta diversity. TCRdb itself trimmed the public reads at Q25 with fastp, ran MiXCR and retained productive beta chains. Each record represents a unique CDR3 protein, reported with the most common genes and DNA among its rows. TCRdb assigned the V and J calls; the authors' analysis was not used. Counted in this sample were around 1,100,000 distinct CDR3 sequences; roughly two fifths of them appeared once. The ten largest clones take up about an eighth of the sample.

This receptor chain uses TRBV27 and TRBJ1-2, with an unclear D gene assignment. Sequencing was carried out using blood. This TCR was recovered from a man between 18 and 29 years old in good health. The DNA reads as follows: TGTGCCAGCAGGACCGCGGGTGGTGGCTACACCTTC. Protein translation: CASRTAGGGYTF.